This TCR beta chain stems from a study of T-cell memory formation after mild COVID-19. Using its own MiXCR run on the 5' RACE reads, TCRdb lists one record per CDR3 protein. The table has 40,000 to 45,000 distinct CDR3 sequences, under 7.5% seen once; the top ten hold 1.4% to 1.5%. This clonotype was counted between two and nine times. CDR3 length equals 17 residues. Germline V lookup: CDR1 SEHNR, CDR2 FQNEAQ (reference sequence). Trimming left V 3 bases short and J 1 base short, with 16 bases between. Material for sequencing was PBMCs or a T cell subset sorted from them (not recorded which). The TCR sequence derives from a man between 18 and 29 years old who had mild COVID-19 (a few samples of this study predate the infection). Cell type and time point are not known. This rearrangement joins TRBV7-9 to TRBJ2-1; a weak D match, TRBD2 (7 bases). CDR3 in amino acids: CASSFSGGSRSYNEQFF. In nucleotides, the CDR3 is TGTGCCAGCAGCTTCTCGGGGGGCTCTCGGTCCTACAATGAGCAGTTCTTC.